The 28 T cell receptor beta chains reported below all come from one sample, sequenced in a study of control samples from healthy donors and cancer patients. The assay was immunoSEQ multiplex PCR, and TCRdb's table has in-frame clones only and misses some. Of 90,000 to 100,000 clones in the sample, approximately 88% were seen once. Sequencing was done on a sample of PBMCs. Receptor source: a man in his 70s with lung cancer.

The genes are TRBV30 and TRBJ1-5, with D uncertain. This CDR3 comprises 12 residues. Trimming removed 1 base at V and 6 bases at J, with 7 bases between. Germline V lookup: CDR1 GTSNPN, CDR2 SVGIG (reference sequence). The CDR3 DNA reads TGTGCCTGGAGTGGCGTAGGTCAGCCCCAGCATTTT. As protein: CAWSGVGQPQHF.

This clone was counted between two and nine times. The rearrangement uses TRBV7-6 and TRBJ2-2, with D perhaps TRBD1 (5 bases). CDR1 is SGHVS, CDR2 FNYEAQ, per germline. This CDR3 is built from 15 residues. V lost 5 bases and J 2 bases, leaving 12 bases between the germline ends. CDR3 residues: CASSPGSYNTGELFF. For the CDR3, the DNA is TGTGCCAGCAGCCCAGGGTCCTATAACACCGGGGAGCTGTTTTTT.

V and J are TRBV11-2 and TRBJ2-5; 9 bases align to TRBD2. The CDR3 spans 15 residues. CDR1 is SGHAT and CDR2 is FQNNGV in the germline V gene. V was pared by 3 bases and J by 5 bases, with 7 bases of the junction left unmatched. In DNA, the CDR3 is TGTGCCAGCAGCTTGGGGCTAGCGGGGTATGAGACCCAGTACTTC. Translated: CASSLGLAGYETQYF.

CDR3 sequence: CASSLISRAGTEAFF. CDR3 bases: TGTGCCAGCAGCTTAATTTCCCGGGCGGGGACTGAAGCTTTCTTT. The chain recombines TRBV11-2 with TRBJ1-1; no definite D call. Trimming shortened V by 2 bases and J by 5 bases, and 15 bases separated the two germline ends. The CDR3 totals 15 residues. The germline CDR1 and CDR2 sequences are SGHAT and FQNNGV.

The chain has TRBV14 and TRBJ2-2, with D perhaps matching TRBD2 (5 bases). Trimming removed 1 base at V and 1 base at J, with 10 bases between. CDR1 and CDR2 from the germline V gene are SGHDN and FVKESK. This CDR3 is built from 16 residues. CDR3 bases: TGTGCCAGCAGCCAAGGTGGGAGAGGGAACACCGGGGAGCTGTTTTTT. Protein sequence: CASSQGGRGNTGELFF.

Only a few counts were recorded for this clone. The chain uses TRBV12-3 or TRBV12-4 and TRBJ1-2, with TRBD1 as a possible D gene (6 bases). Deletions cut 7 bases from V and 7 bases from J, with 10 bases between. The CDR3 is 11 amino acids. Here the CDR3 reads CASNQGSGYTF. The DNA of the CDR3 is TGTGCCAGCAATCAGGGGTCTGGCTACACCTTC.

The genes are TRBV2 and TRBJ1-3, with D maybe TRBD1 (5 bases). The CDR3 sequence is 15 residues long. Germline CDR1 is SNHLY and CDR2 is FYNNEI. Trimming removed 7 bases from V and 0 bases from J, with 13 bases in between. The CDR3 sequence: CASIEEGRSGNTIYF. The CDR3 DNA reads TGTGCCAGCATAGAGGAGGGACGCTCTGGAAACACCATATATTTT.

The chain employs TRBV21-1 and TRBJ2-7. TRBV21-1 constitutes a pseudogene. The CDR3 loop spans 15 amino acids. CDR3 amino acids: CASSSLWYSEYEQYF. The DNA of the CDR3 is TGTGCCAGCAGCTCCTTATGGTACAGCGAGTACGAGCAGTACTTC.

The gene calls are TRBV29-1 and TRBJ2-3, with D tentatively TRBD1 (6 bases). Between the trimmed V and J ends, which lost 0 bases and 6 bases, there was a span of 19 bases. This CDR3 is built from 16 residues. The germline V gene encodes CDR1 SQVTM and CDR2 ANQGSEA. Here the CDR3 DNA reads TGCAGCGTTGAAGATAGGATGGGGGCCATCTGGGATACGCAGTATTTT. It codes for CSVEDRMGAIWDTQYF.

J is TRBJ1-3 and V is TRBV6-1, with no clear D. Germline values: CDR1 MNHNS, CDR2 SASEGT. The CDR3 contains 12 residues. Trimming took off 1 base at V and 4 bases at J, with 2 bases between the two ends. CDR3 residues: CASSEDGNTIYF. The DNA of the CDR3 is TGTGCCAGCAGTGAAGACGGAAACACCATATATTTT.

This chain connects TRBV5-6 to TRBJ2-7, with a weak D call TRBD1 (6 bases). Germline CDR1 and CDR2: SGHDT and YYEEEE. The CDR3 is made up of 14 amino acids. V was pared by 3 bases and J by 3 bases, with 13 bases between. The chain's CDR3 is CASSSGQWSYEQYF. The CDR3 region has the DNA TGTGCCAGCAGCTCCGGACAGTGGAGCTACGAGCAGTACTTC.

The chain couples TRBV5-6 to TRBJ2-1, with 10 positions matching TRBD2. Germline loops: CDR1 SGHDT, CDR2 YYEEEE. The V and J ends lost 2 bases and 9 bases, in that order; junction bases with no gene match: 11. The CDR3 is 16 residues long. The CDR3, as DNA: TGTGCCAGCAGCTTCCCAGGAGCGGGGGGGCCCGGTGAGCAGTTCTTC. This gives the protein CASSFPGAGGPGEQFF.

V and J are TRBV11-2 and TRBJ2-7, with 7 bases identical to TRBD2. V dropped 1 base and J dropped 3; count of bases not matched to a gene: 0. CDR3 size: 13 residues. Germline V gene lookup returns CDR1 SGHAT and CDR2 FQNNGV. The CDR3 bases are TGTGCCAGCAGCTTAGGGGAGGGCTACGAGCAGTACTTC. As protein: CASSLGEGYEQYF. Together with reference TRBV11-2 and TRBJ2-7, the CDR3 gives the full variable domain: EAGVAQSPRYKIIEKRQSVAFWCNPISGHATLYWYQQILGQGPKLLIQFQNNGVVDDSQLPKDRFSAERLKGVDSTLKIQPAKLEDSAVYLCASSLGEGYEQYFGPGTRLTVT.

The DNA of the CDR3 is TGCGCCAGCAGCGTGAGGCACCTCAGCACCGGGGAGCTGTTTTTT. Its protein product is CASSVRHLSTGELFF. This rearrangement joins TRBV5-1 to TRBJ2-2; D is ambiguous. The length of the CDR3 is 15 residues. CDR1 and CDR2 from the germline V gene are SGHRS and YFSETQ. V lost 4 bases and J 4 bases, leaving 14 bases between the germline ends.

This chain connects TRBV28 to TRBJ2-7; a weak D match, TRBD1 (6 bases). The V end lost 6 bases, the J end lost 4 bases, and 16 bases lay between the germline ends. The CDR3 is 14 amino acids. CDR1 is MDHEN and CDR2 is SYDVKM in the germline V gene. The CDR3 bases are TGTGCCAGCAGACCCGGGACAACAGCATACGAGCAGTACTTC. Its protein is CASRPGTTAYEQYF.

V and J are TRBV18 and TRBJ2-7; D possibly matches TRBD1 or TRBD2 (5 bases each). The ends were cut back, 0 bases at V and 5 bases at J, with 23 bases in the middle. Germline values: CDR1 KGHSH, CDR2 LQKENI. The CDR3 is made up of 18 amino acids. In DNA form, the CDR3 reads TGTGCCAGCTCACCACCTGGTTGGTTCAGGGACGAAATTCACGAGCAGTACTTC. Its translation: CASSPPGWFRDEIHEQYF.

The chain links TRBV14 to TRBJ1-4, with 9 positions matching TRBD1. CDR1 is SGHDN and CDR2 is FVKESK in the germline V gene. V gave up 4 bases and J gave up 7 bases; unmatched junction bases: 7. There are 15 residues in the CDR3. The CDR3 DNA reads TGTGCCAGCAGCCGACGGACAGGGGCTGCTGAAAAACTGTTTTTT. Translation: CASSRRTGAAEKLFF.

The CDR3 bases are TGTGCCAGCAGCTTAGTGGCAGGACCGGGGAACACTGAAGCTTTCTTT. This gives the protein CASSLVAGPGNTEAFF. The genes are TRBV7-8 and TRBJ1-1; no clear D. Trimming cost V 1 base and J 1 base, with 13 bases left between them. The germline CDR1 and CDR2 sequences are SGHVS and FQNEAQ. This CDR3 is built from 16 residues.

The CDR3 region has the DNA TGTGCCAGCAGCTTGGACGTATATGGCTACACCTTC. Its translation is CASSLDVYGYTF. The chain recombines TRBV5-8 with TRBJ1-2; D unresolved. The CDR3 extends over 12 amino acids. Germline values: CDR1 SGHTS, CDR2 YDEGEE. The ends were cut back, 0 bases at V and 5 bases at J, with 5 bases in the middle.

The chain combines TRBV15 with TRBJ2-7; a possible D gene is TRBD2 (6 bases). CDR1 LNHNV and CDR2 YYDKDF come from the germline V gene (reference sequence). This CDR3 has 17 amino acids. Trimming cost V 1 base and J 0 bases, with 16 bases left between them. The CDR3 DNA sequence: TGTGCCACCAGCAGAGGCGGGACTTTGGGTAGCTCCTACGAGCAGTACTTC. Amino acids: CATSRGGTLGSSYEQYF. The variable domain in full, with the rest retrieved from reference TRBV15 and TRBJ2-7, is DAMVIQNPRYQVTQFGKPVTLSCSQTLNHNVMYWYQQKSSQAPKLLFHYYDKDFNNEADTPDNFQSRRPNTSFCFLDIRSPGLGDTAMYLCATSRGGTLGSSYEQYFGPGTRLTVT.

The rearrangement joins TRBV24-1 to TRBJ2-1, with 10 bases aligning to TRBD1. In germline, CDR1 is KGHDR, CDR2 SFDVKD. Unmatched junction bases numbered 7, after V lost 4 bases and J lost 2 bases. The CDR3 runs 17 residues. The CDR3 DNA sequence: TGTGCCACCAGTGACCCGGAGACAGGGGGCGCCTACAATGAGCAGTTCTTC. Translation gives CATSDPETGGAYNEQFF.

The chain has TRBV6-4 and TRBJ1-2; D is unclear. The CDR3 runs 13 residues. V was cut by 5 bases and J by 3 bases, with 10 bases left in between. Germline V gives CDR1 MRHNA, CDR2 SNTAGT. The CDR3 DNA sequence: TGTGCCAGCAGTATGGGCCGGGACTATGGCTACACCTTC. Its translation: CASSMGRDYGYTF.

The genes are TRBV3-1 (or the pseudogene TRBV3-2) and TRBJ1-2; weak D call: TRBD1 (6 bases). This CDR3 contains 13 residues. Germline V gene sequence: CDR1 LGHDT, CDR2 YNNKEL (reference sequence). V was shortened by 5 bases and J by 4 bases, with 11 bases between the two germline ends. CDR3 loop: CASSRQVFYGYTF. The DNA for the CDR3 is TGTGCCAGCAGCAGACAGGTGTTCTATGGCTACACCTTC.

J is TRBJ1-1 and V is TRBV28, with 9 nucleotides matching TRBD1. V lost 6 bases to trimming and J lost 4 bases; unmatched junction nucleotides: 12. The CDR3 has 16 amino acids. Germline V CDR1 and CDR2: MDHEN, SYDVKM. The CDR3 DNA reads TGTGCCAGCAGACCCCCGGGAACGACAGGGGGCACTGAAGCTTTCTTT. This gives the protein CASRPPGTTGGTEAFF.

The chain is built from TRBV28 and TRBJ1-1, with D possibly being TRBD1 (5 bases). The CDR3 is 14 amino acids. Trimming removed 1 base from V and 1 base from J, with 7 bases in between. Germline CDR1 and CDR2: MDHEN and SYDVKM. CDR3 coding DNA: TGTGCCAGCAGTTTATCCGGGGCGAACACTGAAGCTTTCTTT. This encodes CASSLSGANTEAFF.

This clone has just one count. The gene calls are TRBV24-1 and TRBJ2-1, with 7 bases identical to TRBD2. V shed 2 bases, J shed 14 bases, and the junction held 8 bases outside the gene matches. Germline V gene sequence: CDR1 KGHDR, CDR2 SFDVKD. The CDR3 is made up of 13 amino acids. The CDR3 coding sequence is TGTGCCACCAGTGATTCCCCGGGGGGTTCCGAGTTCTTC. This sequence encodes CATSDSPGGSEFF.

This clone appeared many times. The chain has TRBV19 and TRBJ2-7; D remains unclear. Germline CDR1 LNHDA, CDR2 SQIVND (reference sequence). The V and J ends lost 3 bases and 3 bases respectively, with 9 bases between them. The CDR3 is made up of 13 amino acids. This chain's CDR3 is CASSIAGGYEQYF. CDR3 bases: TGTGCCAGTAGTATCGCCGGTGGCTACGAGCAGTACTTC.

The chain carries TRBV7-3 and TRBJ2-5; D is ambiguous. The germline V and J ends were trimmed by 3 bases and 1 base, with 6 bases remaining between them. The CDR3 is 13 amino acids. The V gene's germline CDR1 is SGHTA and CDR2 FQGTGA. This chain's CDR3 is CASSFGIQETQYF. CDR3 nucleotides: TGTGCCAGCAGCTTTGGAATCCAAGAGACCCAGTACTTC.